Only a few counts were recorded for the clone carrying this TCR beta chain. Its antigen remains unknown. Trimming took 1 base from V and 5 from J, leaving 9 bases between them. The CDR3 length is 14 residues. CDR1 SGHTA and CDR2 FQGNSA come from the germline V gene. A multiplex PCR was run with 60 Vbeta primers and 13 Jbeta primers. The method was immunoSEQ multiplex PCR; TCRdb's version includes in-frame clones alone and lacks a portion of them. The sample carries some 99,000 clones, 70% to 80% recorded once. These data originate in a study of cytomegalovirus exposure and HLA in healthy donors. Study-level information: From donors who were HLA-typed, an early data release held about 85 million unique TCRs.

The study's findings and limits: Later on, analysis showed that most CMV-associated TCR beta chains appeared to be HLA-restricted. V- and J-gene trimming in TCR beta was tied to a missense DCLRE1C variant by an analysis performed later.

This sequence originates from a female donor in good health and CMV-seronegative. The sequencing sample was made of PBMCs. The chain carries TRBV7-2 and TRBJ1-5; D is unresolved. CDR3 DNA sequence: TGTGCCAGCAGCTTAGGAGGGTCTGATCAGCCCCAGCATTTT. Its protein product is CASSLGGSDQPQHF.